This T cell receptor beta chain is drawn from a study of shared clonotypes between healthy human individuals. Notes on the study in general: Sharing across several donors was seen in about 5% of naive CD4 clonotypes.

CDR1 is SGHNT and CDR2 is YYREEE in the germline V gene (reference sequence). V was clipped by 4 bases and J by 4 bases; unmatched bases: 7. The CDR3 length is 16 residues. Only in-frame clones appear in the TCRdb table, and some are missing; sequencing was by immunoSEQ multiplex PCR. The table shows about 1 million clones, with around 78% occurring only once. Turning to this clone: What it binds is unknown.

Sequencing input: memory CD4+ T cells from PBMCs. The subset here: CD45RA-negative fraction. The genes are TRBV5-4 and TRBJ2-5; 13 bases fit TRBD2. The sequence came from a man aged 18 to 29 in good health. Some clones in this sample may be carry-over from other donors' samples. The chain's CDR3 is CASSTSGRAGGETQYF. The CDR3 coding sequence is TGTGCCAGCAGCACTAGCGGGAGGGCCGGGGGAGAGACCCAGTACTTC.